Presented here are 27 T cell receptor beta chains from one specimen sequenced in a study of read filtering for tumor transcriptome and immune sequencing. Molecular barcoded adaptors covering alpha/delta and beta/gamma chains were used on roughly 400 ng RNA. TCRdb independently ran MiXCR on the reads; one entry per CDR3 protein. The sample has 50,000 to 65,000 distinct CDR3 sequences; around a fifth are singletons. Sequencing was performed on a population of CD138-negative cells sorted from bone marrow. These receptors all stem from a donor over 35 with multiple myeloma.

In the case of this clonotype: A much larger clone is a single base away; this may be a read error. The rearrangement uses TRBV2 and TRBJ1-1; the match to TRBD1 covers 10 bases. CDR1 SNHLY and CDR2 FYNNEI come from the germline V gene. This CDR3 has 12 residues. The DNA for the CDR3 is TGTGCCAGCAACCCGGGACAGGGGCAAGCTTCCTTT. It codes for CASNPGQGQASF.

The sample holds many counts of this clonotype. The rearrangement joins TRBV28 to TRBJ1-4; D call uncertain. V dropped 5 bases and J dropped 7 bases, with 17 bases sitting between them. The germline V gene has CDR1 MDHEN and CDR2 SYDVKM. There are 15 residues in the CDR3. The CDR3 here is CASSLLSRGGEKLFF. The CDR3 DNA reads as TGTGCCAGCAGTCTCCTTTCTCGGGGAGGTGAAAAACTGTTTTTT.

Worth noting for this clonotype: One junction end disagrees with the germline gene, perhaps due to a read error. V gene TRBV10-1 combines with J gene TRBJ1-1; D call uncertain. The germline V gene encodes CDR1 WNHNN and CDR2 SYGVQD (reference sequence). The CDR3 length is 13 residues. CDR3 residues: CAGSEWRNTEAFF. The CDR3, as DNA: TGCGCCGGCAGTGAGTGGAGGAACACTGAAGCTTTCTTT.

This clonotype has a count of ten or more. This sequence joins TRBV21-1 and TRBJ2-1; TRBD2 was called by the table and not checked on the DNA. TRBV21-1 represents a pseudogene. This CDR3 has 18 residues. CDR3 sequence (DNA): TGTGCCAGCAGCACCCTTTTATTCGGACTAGCCATTGTCGATGAGCAGTTCTTC. Translation: CASSTLLFGLAIVDEQFF.

This clonotype appeared many times. The CDR3 DNA is TGTGCCAGCAGCTTGACAGGGGATGAAAAACTGTTTTTT. Translated: CASSLTGDEKLFF. The V call is TRBV7-2, the J call TRBJ1-4; 8 bases line up with TRBD1. Germline lookup yields CDR1 SGHTA and CDR2 FQGNSA. With V trimmed by 3 bases and J by 6 bases, 0 bases remained unmatched. The CDR3 spans 13 residues.

In this sample, this clonotype turned up many times. The genes are TRBV29-1 and TRBJ2-1; no definite D call. With 3 bases removed from V and 5 bases from J, the gap between germline ends came to 5 bases. Germline V gene lookup returns CDR1 SQVTM and CDR2 ANQGSEA. The CDR3 runs 11 residues. The CDR3 loop reads CSVEWHNEQFF. The CDR3 bases are TGCAGCGTTGAGTGGCACAATGAGCAGTTCTTC.

This clonotype showed up just a few times. The chain employs TRBV7-9 and TRBJ2-5; 8 bases match TRBD1. There are 16 residues in the CDR3. V was pared by 5 bases and J by 1 base, with 9 bases of the junction left unmatched. Per germline, CDR1 SEHNR and CDR2 FQNEAQ (reference sequence). The CDR3: CASSLSWTGPQETQYF. The CDR3 DNA is TGTGCCAGCAGCCTTTCCTGGACAGGGCCCCAAGAGACCCAGTACTTC. Filled out from reference TRBV7-9 and TRBJ2-5, the complete variable domain reads DTGVSQNPRHKITKRGQNVTFRCDPISEHNRLYWYRQTLGQGPEFLTYFQNEAQLEKSRLLSDRFSAERPKGSFSTLEIQRTEQGDSAMYLCASSLSWTGPQETQYFGPGTRLLVL.

This clonotype was recorded at least ten times. The chain couples TRBV28 to TRBJ2-2, with 10 bases that match TRBD2. CDR1 is MDHEN and CDR2 is SYDVKM in the germline V gene. The CDR3 totals 16 residues. Losses at the gene ends were 4 bases for V and 4 bases for J; bases not matched to a gene: 6. The DNA of the CDR3 is TGTGCCAGCAGTTCCCTACTAGCGGGACTCACCGGGGAGCTGTTTTTT. It translates to CASSSLLAGLTGELFF.

This clonotype was seen at least ten times. V is TRBV6-1 and J is TRBJ1-4; D is perhaps TRBD1 (5 bases). The CDR3 totals 15 residues. V lost 10 bases, J lost 8 bases, and 23 bases lay in between. CDR1 is MNHNS and CDR2 is SASEGT in the germline V gene. CDR3 sequence (DNA): TGTGCCACGAGGGAGGGGTTTTCCCTGGGGGAAAAACTGTTTTTT. This encodes CATREGFSLGEKLFF.

The chain couples TRBV6-6 to TRBJ1-2; D is possibly TRBD1 (5 bases). Looked up from germline, CDR1 is MNHNY and CDR2 is SVGAGI (reference sequence). The ends were cut back, 5 bases at V and 4 bases at J, with 14 bases in the middle. CDR3 length: 14 amino acids. The CDR3 nucleotides read TGTGCCAGCAGTGAAACAAGTAGGGGCTATGGCTACACCTTC. Translated, it gives CASSETSRGYGYTF.

The table lists this clonotype with many counts. The J gene is TRBJ2-1, the V gene TRBV21-1; TRBD2, the table's D call, lacks a check against the DNA. TRBV21-1 is classified as a pseudogene. There are 16 residues in the CDR3. As DNA, the CDR3 is TGTGCCAGCAGCAAACACACTAGCGGGGGGGATGGTGAGCAGTTCTTC. Protein sequence: CASSKHTSGGDGEQFF.

A remark on this clonotype: Being one base from a much bigger clone, this may be a read error. The rearrangement uses TRBV3-1 and TRBJ2-5, with D maybe TRBD2 (6 bases). From germline, CDR1 is LGHDT and CDR2 YNNKEL (reference sequence). This CDR3 region has 15 residues. The CDR3 DNA sequence: TGTACCAGCAGCCAAGGAATAGCGGCGCAAGGGACCCAGTACTTC. Residues: CTSSQGIAAQGTQYF.

This clonotype occurred many times. V and J are TRBV7-9 and TRBJ2-7; the D is unclear. V was trimmed by 2 bases and J by 0 bases, leaving 8 bases between them. The CDR3 is 14 amino acids. Germline V gene data show CDR1 as SEHNR and CDR2 as FQNEAQ (reference sequence). This CDR3 is CASSLTTGSYEQYF. The CDR3, as DNA: TGTGCCAGCAGCTTAACTACCGGCTCCTACGAGCAGTACTTC. Full variable domain (missing parts from reference TRBV7-9 and TRBJ2-7): DTGVSQNPRHKITKRGQNVTFRCDPISEHNRLYWYRQTLGQGPEFLTYFQNEAQLEKSRLLSDRFSAERPKGSFSTLEIQRTEQGDSAMYLCASSLTTGSYEQYFGPGTRLTVT.

This clonotype was recorded a few times. Possible read error: a much larger clone is one base away. This CDR3 is missing its conserved last phenylalanine or tryptophan, likely due to a read error. The chain carries TRBV7-3 and TRBJ1-1, with D perhaps matching TRBD1 (5 bases). CDR1 is SGHTA and CDR2 is FQGTGA in the germline V gene. Between the trimmed V and J ends, which lost 4 bases and 3 bases, there was a span of 12 bases. The CDR3 spans 14 residues. For the CDR3, the DNA is TGTGCCAGCAGCTCGCTGGGGGAGGACACTGAAGCTTTCCTT. Translation gives CASSSLGEDTEAFL.

There are many counts of this clonotype. The chain is built from TRBV28 and TRBJ1-1, with 7 bases that match TRBD1. CDR3 length: 13 residues. Trimming cost V 5 bases and J 6 bases; bases outside gene matches: 6. The V gene's germline CDR1 is MDHEN and CDR2 SYDVKM. The CDR3 bases are TGTGCCAGCAGTGCAGGGGGGGGCGCTGAAGCTTTCTTT. Its protein product is CASSAGGGAEAFF.

This clonotype was recorded at least ten times. The CDR3 DNA is TGTGCCAGCAGCCAAACCTCGGGGTGGAATTCACCCCTCCACTTT. This translates into CASSQTSGWNSPLHF. The chain combines TRBV28 with TRBJ1-6; D ambiguous. Germline V lookup: CDR1 MDHEN, CDR2 SYDVKM. Trimming removed 6 bases from V and 7 bases from J, with 16 bases in between. The CDR3 has 15 residues.

In this sample, this clonotype turned up many times. The chain has TRBV5-1 and TRBJ2-5, with TRBD2 identical over 11 bases. The CDR3 contains 16 residues. The germline CDR1 and CDR2 sequences are SGHRS and YFSETQ. J was trimmed by 2 bases and V by 0 bases; bases with no gene match: 3. The CDR3 DNA reads as TGCGCCAGCAGCTTGGCGGGACTAGCGGTTCAAGAGACCCAGTACTTC. Its translation is CASSLAGLAVQETQYF.

This clonotype was counted only a few times. The CDR3 DNA follows: TGTGCCAGCAGGGCAGATACGCAGTATTTT. It encodes CASRADTQYF. This chain uses TRBV28 with TRBJ2-3; unclear D gene. V was shortened by 6 bases and J by 4 bases, with 2 bases between the two germline ends. Germline V gene sequence: CDR1 MDHEN, CDR2 SYDVKM. The length of the CDR3 is 10 residues.

The gene calls are TRBV7-2 and TRBJ1-5; D possibly corresponds to TRBD1 (5 bases). V gave up 2 bases and J gave up 0 bases, with 8 bases separating them. CDR1 is SGHTA and CDR2 is FQGNSA in the germline V gene. The CDR3 has 15 amino acids. CDR3 sequence: CASSLWGYSNQPQHF. The CDR3 nucleotides are TGTGCCAGCAGCTTATGGGGGTATAGCAATCAGCCCCAGCATTTT.

This clonotype was seen ten or more times. V is TRBV15 and J is TRBJ2-3; D not certain. V was trimmed by 3 bases and J by 4 bases, leaving 14 bases between them. Germline CDR1 and CDR2: LNHNV and YYDKDF (reference sequence). The CDR3 loop spans 15 amino acids. CDR3 loop: CATSSSRVGADTQYF. The CDR3 nucleotides are TGTGCCACCAGCAGCTCAAGGGTTGGTGCAGATACGCAGTATTTT.

At least ten counts were recorded for this clonotype. The V call is TRBV28, the J call TRBJ1-2; D is ambiguous. The CDR3 length is 15 residues. Germline V gene lookup returns CDR1 MDHEN and CDR2 SYDVKM. Trimming pared 2 bases from V and 0 bases from J, leaving 10 bases between. The CDR3 nucleotides read TGTGCCAGCAGTTTACAGGTCTCATCTAACTATGGCTACACCTTC. Translated: CASSLQVSSNYGYTF.

This clonotype was seen at least ten times. The chain couples TRBV20-1 to TRBJ1-5, with D possibly matching TRBD1 (5 bases). The CDR3 length is 15 residues. Trimming shortened V by 6 bases and J by 0 bases, and 15 bases separated the two germline ends. Per the germline V gene, CDR1 is DFQATT and CDR2 is SNEGSKA (reference sequence). The CDR3 coding sequence is TGCAGTGCCGCCAGTCGGCAGGGTAGCAATCAGCCCCAGCATTTT. Protein sequence: CSAASRQGSNQPQHF.

This chain connects TRBV14 to TRBJ1-5, with D possibly being TRBD1 (5 bases). V dropped 1 base and J dropped 7 bases, with 8 bases sitting between them. The CDR3 is 13 amino acids. Looked up from germline, CDR1 is SGHDN and CDR2 is FVKESK. CDR3 nucleotides: TGTGCCAGCAGCCAAGTCAGGGTACAGCCCCAGCATTTT. Its translation: CASSQVRVQPQHF. Supplemented by reference TRBV14 and TRBJ1-5, the full variable domain reads EAGVTQFPSHSVIEKGQTVTLRCDPISGHDNLYWYRRVMGKEIKFLLHFVKESKQDESGMPNNRFLAERTGGTYSTLKVQPAELEDSGVYFCASSQVRVQPQHFGDGTRLSIL.

Comment on this clonotype: This CDR3 is missing its conserved last phenylalanine or tryptophan, likely due to a read error. The V call is TRBV20-1, the J call TRBJ2-3; 15 positions agree with TRBD2. The CDR3 has 14 amino acids. Germline V gene data show CDR1 as DFQATT and CDR2 as SNEGSKA (reference sequence). Trimming took 3 bases from V and 10 from J; bases not matched to a gene: 5. The CDR3, as DNA: TGCAGTGCTAGTGGACTAGCGGGGGGGCCGGCGCAGTATCTT. Its translation is CSASGLAGGPAQYL.

This clonotype has ten or more counts. The rearrangement joins TRBV20-1 to TRBJ1-2; D may be TRBD1 (5 bases). CDR1 is DFQATT and CDR2 is SNEGSKA in the germline V gene (reference sequence). The CDR3 is made up of 15 amino acids. Deletions cut 1 base from V and 8 bases from J, with 20 bases between. The CDR3 here is CSARAYGAYPGGYTF. The CDR3 DNA follows: TGCAGTGCTAGAGCCTACGGGGCCTACCCCGGGGGCTACACCTTC.

In this sample, this clonotype turned up many times. The chain couples TRBV20-1 to TRBJ2-3; tentatively, D is TRBD1 or TRBD2 (6 bases each). Trimming pared 4 bases from V and 2 bases from J, leaving 13 bases between. The CDR3 consists of 14 residues. Germline-derived CDR1 and CDR2 are DFQATT and SNEGSKA (reference sequence). This chain's CDR3 is CSAIEGGFTDTQYF. The CDR3 DNA reads as TGCAGTGCTATAGAAGGGGGGTTCACAGATACGCAGTATTTT.

On this clonotype itself: A much bigger clone sits one base away, suggesting this may be a read error. The chain has TRBV28 and TRBJ1-5; D remains ambiguous. CDR1 and CDR2 (germline): MDHEN, SYDVKM. The CDR3 runs 15 residues. The CDR3 reads CASRSAGNQNQPRHF. The CDR3 coding sequence is TGTGCCAGCAGATCCGCGGGTAATCAGAATCAGCCCCGGCATTTT.